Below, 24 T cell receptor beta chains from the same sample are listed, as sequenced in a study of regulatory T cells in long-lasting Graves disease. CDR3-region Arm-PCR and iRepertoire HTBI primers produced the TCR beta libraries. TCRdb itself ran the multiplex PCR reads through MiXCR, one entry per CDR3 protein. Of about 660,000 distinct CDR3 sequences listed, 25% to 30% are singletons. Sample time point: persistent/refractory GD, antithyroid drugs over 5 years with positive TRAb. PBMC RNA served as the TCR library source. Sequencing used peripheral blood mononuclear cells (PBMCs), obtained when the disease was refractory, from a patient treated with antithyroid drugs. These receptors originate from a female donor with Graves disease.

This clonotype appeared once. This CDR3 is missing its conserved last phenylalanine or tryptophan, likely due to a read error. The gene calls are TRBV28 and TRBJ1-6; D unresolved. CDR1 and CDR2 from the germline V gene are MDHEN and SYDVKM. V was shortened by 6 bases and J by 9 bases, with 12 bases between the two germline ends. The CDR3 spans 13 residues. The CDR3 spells CASSATLGSPLHL. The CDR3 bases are TGTGCCAGCAGCGCCACGCTCGGTTCACCCCTCCACCTT.

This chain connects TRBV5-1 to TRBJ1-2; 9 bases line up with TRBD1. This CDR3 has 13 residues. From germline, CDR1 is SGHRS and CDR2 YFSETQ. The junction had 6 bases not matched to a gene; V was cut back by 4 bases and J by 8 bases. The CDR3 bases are TGCGCCAGCAGCCCCGGACAGGGGATCGGCTACACCTTC. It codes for CASSPGQGIGYTF.

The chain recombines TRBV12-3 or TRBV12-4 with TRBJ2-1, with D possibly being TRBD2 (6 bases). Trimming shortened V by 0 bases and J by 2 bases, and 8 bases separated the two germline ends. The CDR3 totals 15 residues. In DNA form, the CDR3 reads TGTGCCAGCAGTTTAGCGGGAGGAACCTACAATGAGCAGTTCTTC. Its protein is CASSLAGGTYNEQFF.

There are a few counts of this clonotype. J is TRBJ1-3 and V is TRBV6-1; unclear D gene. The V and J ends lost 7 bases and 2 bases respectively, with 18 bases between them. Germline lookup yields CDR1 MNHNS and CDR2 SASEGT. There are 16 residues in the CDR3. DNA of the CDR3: TGTGCCAGCAACATAAATAGGGTAACCGCTGGAAACACCATATATTTT. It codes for CASNINRVTAGNTIYF.

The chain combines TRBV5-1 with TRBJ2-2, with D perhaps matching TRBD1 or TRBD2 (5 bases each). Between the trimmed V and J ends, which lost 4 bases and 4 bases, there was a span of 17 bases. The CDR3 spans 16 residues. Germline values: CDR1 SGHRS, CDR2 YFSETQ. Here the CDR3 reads CASSLLGRASTGELFF. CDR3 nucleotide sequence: TGCGCCAGCAGCCTGTTGGGACGGGCGAGCACCGGGGAGCTGTTTTTT.

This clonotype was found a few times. CDR3: CASSQQKEAGEKLFF. In nucleotides, the CDR3 is TGTGCCAGCAGCCAGCAGAAAGAGGCGGGGGAAAAACTGTTTTTT. V gene TRBV3-1 combines with J gene TRBJ1-4; unclear D gene. Germline V gene sequence: CDR1 LGHDT, CDR2 YNNKEL (reference sequence). V was cut by 3 bases and J by 8 bases, with 16 bases left in between. This CDR3 comprises 15 residues.

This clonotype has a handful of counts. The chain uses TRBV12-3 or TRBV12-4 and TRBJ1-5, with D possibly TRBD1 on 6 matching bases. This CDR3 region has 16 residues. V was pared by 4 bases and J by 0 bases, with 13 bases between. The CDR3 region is CASSSGTRSSNQPQHF. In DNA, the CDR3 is TGTGCCAGCAGTTCCGGGACAAGAAGTAGCAATCAGCCCCAGCATTTT.

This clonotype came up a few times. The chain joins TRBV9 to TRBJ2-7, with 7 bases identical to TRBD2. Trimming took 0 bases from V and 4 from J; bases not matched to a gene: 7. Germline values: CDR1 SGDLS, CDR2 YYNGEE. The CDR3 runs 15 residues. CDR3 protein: CASSVDGGSGYEQYF. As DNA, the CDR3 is TGTGCCAGCAGCGTAGATGGCGGGAGTGGGTACGAGCAGTACTTC.

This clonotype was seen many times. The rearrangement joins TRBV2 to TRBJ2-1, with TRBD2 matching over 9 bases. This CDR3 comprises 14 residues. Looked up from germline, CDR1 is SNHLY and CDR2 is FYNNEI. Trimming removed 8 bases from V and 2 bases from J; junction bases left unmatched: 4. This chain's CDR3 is CASAAGGAYNEQFF. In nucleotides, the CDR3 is TGTGCCAGCGCAGCGGGAGGAGCCTACAATGAGCAGTTCTTC.

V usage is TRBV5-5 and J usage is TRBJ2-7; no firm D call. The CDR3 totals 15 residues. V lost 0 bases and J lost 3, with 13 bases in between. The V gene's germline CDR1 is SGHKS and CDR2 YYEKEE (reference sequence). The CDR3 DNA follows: TGTGCCAGCAGCTTGGATTTTGCAGGCATCTACGAGCAGTACTTC. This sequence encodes CASSLDFAGIYEQYF.

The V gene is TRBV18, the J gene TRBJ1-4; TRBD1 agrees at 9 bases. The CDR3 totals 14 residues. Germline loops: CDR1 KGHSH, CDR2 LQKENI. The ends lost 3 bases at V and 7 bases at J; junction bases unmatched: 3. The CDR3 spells CASSPTGGSEKLFF. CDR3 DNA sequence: TGTGCCAGCTCACCGACAGGGGGGTCTGAAAAACTGTTTTTT.

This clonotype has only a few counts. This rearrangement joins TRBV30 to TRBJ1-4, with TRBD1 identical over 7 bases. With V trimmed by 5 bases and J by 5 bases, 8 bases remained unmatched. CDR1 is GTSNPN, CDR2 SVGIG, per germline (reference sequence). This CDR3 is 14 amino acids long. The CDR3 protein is CAWAQGELNEKLFF. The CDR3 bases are TGTGCCTGGGCTCAGGGGGAATTAAATGAAAAACTGTTTTTT.

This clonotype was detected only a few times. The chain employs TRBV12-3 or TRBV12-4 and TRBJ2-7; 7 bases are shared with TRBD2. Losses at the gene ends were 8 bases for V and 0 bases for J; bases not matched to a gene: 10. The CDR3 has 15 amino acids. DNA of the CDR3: TGTGCCAGCGGTCTAGTGGGAGGGAGCTCCTACGAGCAGTACTTC. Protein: CASGLVGGSSYEQYF.

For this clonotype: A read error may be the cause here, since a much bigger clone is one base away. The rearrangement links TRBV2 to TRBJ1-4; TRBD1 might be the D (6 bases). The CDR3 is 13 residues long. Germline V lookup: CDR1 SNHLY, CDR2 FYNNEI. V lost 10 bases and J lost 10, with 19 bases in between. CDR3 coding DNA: TGTGCCACCACAGACCAGGGGAGTGGAAAACTGTTTTTT. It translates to CATTDQGSGKLFF.

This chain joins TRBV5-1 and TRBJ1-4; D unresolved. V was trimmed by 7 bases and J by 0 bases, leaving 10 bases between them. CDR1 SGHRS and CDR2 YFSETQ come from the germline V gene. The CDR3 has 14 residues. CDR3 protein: CASARTTTNEKLFF. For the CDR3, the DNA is TGCGCCAGCGCAAGGACGACAACTAATGAAAAACTGTTTTTT.

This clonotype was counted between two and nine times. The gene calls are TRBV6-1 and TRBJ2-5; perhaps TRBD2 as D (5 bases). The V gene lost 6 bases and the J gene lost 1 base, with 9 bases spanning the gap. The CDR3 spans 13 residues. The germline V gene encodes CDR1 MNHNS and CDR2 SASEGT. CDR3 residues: CASRGGFQETQYF. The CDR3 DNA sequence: TGTGCCAGCAGGGGCGGGTTCCAAGAGACCCAGTACTTC.

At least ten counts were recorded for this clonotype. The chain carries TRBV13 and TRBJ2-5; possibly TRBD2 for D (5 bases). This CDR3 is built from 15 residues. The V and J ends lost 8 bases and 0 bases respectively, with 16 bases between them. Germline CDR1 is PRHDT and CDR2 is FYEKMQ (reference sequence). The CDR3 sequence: CASRSRRGYQETQYF. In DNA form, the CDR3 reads TGTGCCAGCCGGTCACGCCGAGGGTACCAAGAGACCCAGTACTTC.

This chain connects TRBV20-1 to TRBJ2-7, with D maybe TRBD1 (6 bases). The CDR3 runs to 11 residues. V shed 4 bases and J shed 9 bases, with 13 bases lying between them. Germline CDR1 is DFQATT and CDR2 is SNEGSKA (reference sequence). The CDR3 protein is CSATGQSTQYF. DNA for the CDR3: TGCAGTGCTACCGGACAGAGCACGCAGTACTTC.

As DNA, the CDR3 is TGTGCCAGCAGTTACTCGATATCGGCCCTGAGGCACTCTGGAAACACCATATATTTT. Its translation is CASSYSISALRHSGNTIYF. This chain joins TRBV6-5 and TRBJ1-3; D gene unclear. The CDR3 has 19 amino acids. The germline CDR1 and CDR2 sequences are MNHEY and SVGAGI. V was cut by 0 bases and J by 0 bases, with 18 bases left in between.

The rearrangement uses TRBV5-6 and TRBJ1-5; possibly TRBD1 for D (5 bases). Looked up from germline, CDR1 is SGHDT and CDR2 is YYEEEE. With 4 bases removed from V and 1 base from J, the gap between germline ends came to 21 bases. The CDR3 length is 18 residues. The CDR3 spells CASSLGGVGFVSNQPQHF. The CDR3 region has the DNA TGTGCCAGCAGCCTCGGAGGGGTAGGGTTCGTCAGCAATCAGCCCCAGCATTTT.

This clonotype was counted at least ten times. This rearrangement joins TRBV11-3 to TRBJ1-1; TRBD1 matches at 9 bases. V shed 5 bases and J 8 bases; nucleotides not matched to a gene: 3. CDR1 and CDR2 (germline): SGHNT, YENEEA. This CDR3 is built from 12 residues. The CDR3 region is CASSHGTGEAFF. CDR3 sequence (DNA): TGTGCCAGCAGCCACGGGACAGGGGAAGCTTTCTTT.

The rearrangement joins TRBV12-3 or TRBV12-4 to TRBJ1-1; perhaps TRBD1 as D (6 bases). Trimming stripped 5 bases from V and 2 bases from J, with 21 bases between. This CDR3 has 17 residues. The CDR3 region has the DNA TGTGCCAGCAGTCTGACGGACAGCCACATGTTCAACACTGAAGCTTTCTTT. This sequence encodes CASSLTDSHMFNTEAFF.

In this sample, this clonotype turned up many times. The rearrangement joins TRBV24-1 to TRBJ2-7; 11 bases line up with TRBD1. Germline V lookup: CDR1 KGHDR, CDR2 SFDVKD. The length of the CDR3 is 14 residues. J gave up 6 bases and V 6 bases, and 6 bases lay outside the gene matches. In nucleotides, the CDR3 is TGTGCCACCAGTCCAGGGACAGGGGGTGGCGAGCAGTACTTC. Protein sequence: CATSPGTGGGEQYF.

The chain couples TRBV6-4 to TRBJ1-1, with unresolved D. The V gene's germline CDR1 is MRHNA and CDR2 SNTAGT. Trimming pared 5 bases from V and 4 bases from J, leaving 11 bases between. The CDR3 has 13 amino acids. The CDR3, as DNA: TGTGCCAGCAGTCGTGAACGGGGCACTGAAGCTTTCTTT. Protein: CASSRERGTEAFF.